This T cell receptor beta chain is drawn from a study of blood T cells in healthy people across ages. The V gene's germline CDR1 is SGHRS and CDR2 YFSETQ. V was clipped by 4 bases and J by 1 base, with 23 bases between them. This CDR3 is built from 18 residues. Alongside a J-beta primer mix, a sample-barcoded 5' primer served in a second PCR lasting roughly 7 to 12 cycles. TCRdb passed the 5' RACE reads through MiXCR, listing each CDR3 protein once. The sample consists of roughly 570,000 distinct CDR3 sequences, roughly 28% of them appearing once. This clonotype has more than one count but fewer than ten.

Sequencing used blood. The clonotype originates from a woman aged 70-85 years in good health. The chain combines TRBV5-1 with TRBJ1-2, with D perhaps matching TRBD1 (5 bases). DNA of the CDR3: TGCGCCAGCAGCGGGACTGCCGGGCCACCTCGAAGTAACTATGGCTACACCTTC. It is translated as CASSGTAGPPRSNYGYTF.